The clone carrying this T cell receptor beta chain was observed a few times. The source of the sample is a study of T-cell memory formation after mild COVID-19. MiXCR, run by TCRdb on the 5' RACE reads, gives a single entry per CDR3 protein. The data hold roughly 620,000 distinct CDR3 sequences, with under 20% observed a single time. Germline-derived CDR1 and CDR2 are SGHTA and FQGNSA. CDR3 length: 13 residues. The ends were cut back, 5 bases at V and 3 bases at J, with 11 bases in the middle. This TCR came from an adult woman who had mild COVID-19 (a few samples of this study predate the infection). Cell type and time point are not known. The sequenced material came from PBMCs or a T cell subset sorted from them (not recorded which). This chain connects TRBV7-2 to TRBJ2-7; D remains ambiguous. The DNA of the CDR3 is TGTGCCAGCAGCCAAAAATCCTACTACGAGCAGTACTTC. It specifies CASSQKSYYEQYF.